This T cell receptor beta chain appears in the sequencing data of a study of shared clonotypes between healthy human individuals. Broader study findings: Sampling covered blood only; tissue repertoires likely differ. At large depth, rarefaction still showed sorted-subset sequencing to be incomplete.

With respect to this clone: Its target is unknown.

Germline CDR1 reads SNHLY; CDR2 reads FYNNEI. The CDR3 is 16 residues long. The V gene end was trimmed by 9 bases and the J gene end by 0 bases; junction bases not matched to a gene: 5. Naive CD8 cells were CD45RO-negative, positively selected for CCR7, excluding terminally differentiated effector memory CD45RA+ cells. The assay was immunoSEQ multiplex PCR, and TCRdb's table has in-frame clones only and misses some. Of some 2.1 million clones listed, over 85% were seen once; the top ten hold 0.9% to 1.4%. V usage is TRBV2 and J usage is TRBJ2-6, with TRBD1 matching over 10 bases. The source of this sequence is a man between 18 and 29 years old in good health. The sequencing input was naive CD8+ T cells sorted from blood. CDR3 sequence reads: CARGTGESSGANVLTF. Here the CDR3 DNA reads TGTGCCAGAGGGACAGGGGAATCCTCTGGGGCCAACGTCCTGACTTTC. The variable domain in full, completed from reference TRBV2 and TRBJ2-6, reads EPEVTQTPSHQVTQMGQEVILRCVPISNHLYFYWYRQILGQKVEFLVSFYNNEISEKSEIFDDQFSVERPDGSNFTLKIRSTKLEDSAMYFCARGTGESSGANVLTFGAGSRLTVL.